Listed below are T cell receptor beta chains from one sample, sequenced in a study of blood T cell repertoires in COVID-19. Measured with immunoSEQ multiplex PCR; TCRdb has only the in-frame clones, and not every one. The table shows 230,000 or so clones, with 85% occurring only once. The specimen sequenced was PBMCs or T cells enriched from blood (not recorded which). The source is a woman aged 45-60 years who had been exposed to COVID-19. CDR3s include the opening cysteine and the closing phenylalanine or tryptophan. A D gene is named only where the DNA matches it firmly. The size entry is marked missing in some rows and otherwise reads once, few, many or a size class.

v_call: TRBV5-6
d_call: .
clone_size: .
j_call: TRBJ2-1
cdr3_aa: CASSLQGREQFF
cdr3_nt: TGTGCCAGCAGCTTACAGGGACGGGAGCAGTTCTTC

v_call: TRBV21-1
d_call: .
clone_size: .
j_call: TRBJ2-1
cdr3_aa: CASSRPEVPSYNEQFF
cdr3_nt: TGTGCCAGCAGCAGGCCAGAGGTGCCTTCCTACAATGAGCAGTTCTTC

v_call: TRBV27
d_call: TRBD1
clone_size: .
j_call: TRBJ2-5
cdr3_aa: CASSFRDRVQETQYF
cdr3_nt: TGTGCCAGCAGTTTTCGGGACAGGGTGCAAGAGACCCAGTACTTC

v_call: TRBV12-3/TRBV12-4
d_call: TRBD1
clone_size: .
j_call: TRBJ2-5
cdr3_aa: CASKEQGKTQYF
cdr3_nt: TGTGCCAGCAAAGAACAGGGGAAGACCCAGTACTTC

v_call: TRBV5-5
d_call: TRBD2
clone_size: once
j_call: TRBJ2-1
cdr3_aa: CASSPLAGGLYNEQFF
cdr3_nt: TGTGCCAGCAGTCCCCTAGCGGGGGGGCTCTACAATGAGCAGTTCTTC

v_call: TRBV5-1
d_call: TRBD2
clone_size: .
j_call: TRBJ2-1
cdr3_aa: CASSSLAGGVNEQFF
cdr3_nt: TGCGCCAGCAGCTCCCTAGCGGGGGGAGTAAATGAGCAGTTCTTC

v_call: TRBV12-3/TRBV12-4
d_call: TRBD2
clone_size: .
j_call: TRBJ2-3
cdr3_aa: CAITSGGNTQYF
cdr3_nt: TGTGCCATCACCTCGGGAGGCAATACGCAGTATTTT

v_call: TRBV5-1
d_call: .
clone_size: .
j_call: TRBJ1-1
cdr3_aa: CASSRSSQGDTEAFF
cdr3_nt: TGCGCCAGCAGCAGATCCTCCCAGGGTGACACTGAAGCTTTCTTT

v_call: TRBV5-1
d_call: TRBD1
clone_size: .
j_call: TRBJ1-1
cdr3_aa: CASSLGTGDTEAFF
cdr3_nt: TGCGCCAGCAGCTTGGGGACAGGGGACACTGAAGCTTTCTTT

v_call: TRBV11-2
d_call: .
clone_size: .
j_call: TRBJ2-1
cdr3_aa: CASSLSGTSSYNEQFF
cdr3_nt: TGTGCCAGCAGCCTATCCGGGACAAGTTCCTACAATGAGCAGTTCTTC

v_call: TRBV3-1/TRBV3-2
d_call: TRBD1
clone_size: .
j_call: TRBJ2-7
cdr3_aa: CASSPRTGPYEQYF
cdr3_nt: TGTGCCAGCAGCCCCCGGACAGGACCCTACGAGCAGTACTTC

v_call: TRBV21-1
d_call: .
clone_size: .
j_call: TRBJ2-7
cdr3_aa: CASSRGLGGCEQYF
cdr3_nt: TGTGCCAGCAGCAGAGGACTAGGCGGGTGCGAGCAGTACTTC

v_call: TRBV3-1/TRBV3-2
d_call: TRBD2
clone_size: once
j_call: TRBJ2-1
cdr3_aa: CASSQGIAGAHNEQFF
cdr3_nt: TGTGCCAGCAGCCAGGGGATAGCGGGGGCTCACAATGAGCAGTTCTTC

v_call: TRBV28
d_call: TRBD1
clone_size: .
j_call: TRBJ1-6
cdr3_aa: CASSLPTGTGLSPLHF
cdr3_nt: TGTGCCAGCAGCTTACCGACCGGGACAGGGCTGTCACCCCTCCACTTT

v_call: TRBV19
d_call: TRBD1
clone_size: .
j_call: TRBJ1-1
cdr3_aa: CASTSIHQGAHTEAFF
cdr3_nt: TGTGCCAGTACCTCTATTCATCAGGGGGCGCACACTGAAGCTTTCTTT

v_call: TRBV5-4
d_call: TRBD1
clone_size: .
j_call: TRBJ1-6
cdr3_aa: CASSLGPGQGGNSPLHF
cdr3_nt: TGTGCCAGCAGCTTGGGTCCGGGACAGGGAGGGAATTCACCCCTCCACTTT

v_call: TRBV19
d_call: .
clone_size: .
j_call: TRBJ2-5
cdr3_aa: CASSIWGGPAAETQYF
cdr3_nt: TGTGCCAGTAGTATTTGGGGGGGGCCTGCTGCGGAGACCCAGTACTTC

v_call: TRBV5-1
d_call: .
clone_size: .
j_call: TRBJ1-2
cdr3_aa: CASSLADIYGYTF
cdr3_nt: TGCGCCAGCAGCTTGGCGGACATCTATGGCTACACCTTC

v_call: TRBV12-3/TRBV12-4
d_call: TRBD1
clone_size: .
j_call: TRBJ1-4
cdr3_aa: CASSIGQGKLFF
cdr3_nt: TGTGCCAGCAGTATCGGACAGGGGAAACTGTTTTTT

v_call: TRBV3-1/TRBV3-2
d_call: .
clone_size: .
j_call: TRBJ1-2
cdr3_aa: CASSQRVGGPANYGYTF
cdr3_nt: TGTGCCAGCAGCCAGAGGGTCGGAGGCCCAGCTAACTATGGCTACACCTTC

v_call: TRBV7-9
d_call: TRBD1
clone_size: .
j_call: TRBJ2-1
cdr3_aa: CASSLYTGGFYNEQFF
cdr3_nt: TGTGCCAGCAGCTTATACACAGGGGGCTTCTACAATGAGCAGTTCTTC

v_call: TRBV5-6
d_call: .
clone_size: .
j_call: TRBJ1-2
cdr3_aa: CASSPGLGLGYTF
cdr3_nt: TGTGCCAGCAGCCCGGGTCTAGGACTAGGCTACACCTTC

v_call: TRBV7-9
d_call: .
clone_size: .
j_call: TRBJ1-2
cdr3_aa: CASSLAGEANYGYTF
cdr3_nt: TGTGCCAGCAGCTTAGCAGGGGAAGCTAACTATGGCTACACCTTC

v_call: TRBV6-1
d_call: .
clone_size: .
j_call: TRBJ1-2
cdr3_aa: CASSESGGYGYTF
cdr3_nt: TGTGCCAGCAGTGAATCGGGAGGGTACGGCTACACCTTC

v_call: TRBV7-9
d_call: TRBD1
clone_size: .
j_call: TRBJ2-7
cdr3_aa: CASSLVSTDRGTYEQYF
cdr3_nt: TGTGCCAGCAGCTTAGTGTCCACGGACAGGGGGACGTACGAGCAGTACTTC

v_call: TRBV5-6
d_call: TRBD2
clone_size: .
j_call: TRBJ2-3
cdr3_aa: CASSSLAGGIRDTQYF
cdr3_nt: TGTGCCAGCAGCTCCCTAGCGGGGGGGATCAGAGATACGCAGTATTTT

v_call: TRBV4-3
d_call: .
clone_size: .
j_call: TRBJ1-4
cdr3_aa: CASSQALNILSAEKLFF
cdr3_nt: TGCGCCAGCAGCCAAGCCCTTAACATTTTAAGCGCTGAAAAACTGTTTTTT

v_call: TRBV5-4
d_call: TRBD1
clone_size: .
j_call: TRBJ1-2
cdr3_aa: CASSLEEGALHGYTF
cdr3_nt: TGTGCCAGCAGCTTGGAAGAGGGGGCTCTCCATGGCTACACCTTC

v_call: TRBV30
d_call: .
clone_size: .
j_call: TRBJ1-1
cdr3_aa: CACSLLRTEAFF
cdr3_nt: TGTGCCTGCTCGTTGTTGAGGACTGAAGCTTTCTTT

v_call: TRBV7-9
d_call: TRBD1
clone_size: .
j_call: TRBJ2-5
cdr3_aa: CASSNRGETQYF
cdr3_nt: TGTGCCAGCAGCAACAGGGGCGAGACCCAGTACTTC

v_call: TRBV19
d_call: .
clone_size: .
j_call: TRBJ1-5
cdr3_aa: CASSIVSPTEYNQPQHF
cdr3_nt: TGTGCCAGTAGTATAGTTTCCCCTACAGAATACAATCAGCCCCAGCATTTT

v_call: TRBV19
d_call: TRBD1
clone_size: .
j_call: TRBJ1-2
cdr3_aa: CASTIGTANYGYTF
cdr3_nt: TGTGCCAGCACAATCGGGACAGCTAACTATGGCTACACCTTC

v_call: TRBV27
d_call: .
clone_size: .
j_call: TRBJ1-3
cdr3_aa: CASSPVTRGGNTIYF
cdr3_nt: TGTGCCAGCAGTCCCGTGACTCGTGGTGGAAACACCATATATTTT

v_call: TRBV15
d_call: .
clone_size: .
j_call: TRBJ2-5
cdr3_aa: CATSPRFARVQETQYF
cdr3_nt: TGTGCCACCAGCCCGCGTTTCGCCAGGGTTCAAGAGACCCAGTACTTC

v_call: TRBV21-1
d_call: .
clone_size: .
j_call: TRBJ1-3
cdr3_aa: CASRAAPRTGLLRAGNTIYF
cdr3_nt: TGTGCCAGCAGGGCTGCCCCTCGGACAGGGCTTTTAAGAGCGGGAAACACCATATATTTT

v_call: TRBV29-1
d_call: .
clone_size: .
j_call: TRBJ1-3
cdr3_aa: CSVAQTSSGNTIYF
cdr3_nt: TGCAGCGTGGCCCAGACTTCCTCTGGAAACACCATATATTTT

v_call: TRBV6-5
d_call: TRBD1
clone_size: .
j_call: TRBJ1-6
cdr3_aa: CASSDSGQNNSPLHF
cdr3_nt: TGTGCCAGCAGCGACTCGGGACAGAATAATTCACCCCTCCACTTT

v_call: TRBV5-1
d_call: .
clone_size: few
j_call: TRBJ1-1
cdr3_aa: CASSLAPGENEAFF
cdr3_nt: TGCGCCAGCAGCTTGGCCCCGGGGGAGAATGAAGCTTTCTTT

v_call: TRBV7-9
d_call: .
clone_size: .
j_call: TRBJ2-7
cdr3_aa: CASSSGEPPTYEQYF
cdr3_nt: TGTGCCAGCAGCTCGGGGGAACCCCCTACCTACGAGCAGTACTTC

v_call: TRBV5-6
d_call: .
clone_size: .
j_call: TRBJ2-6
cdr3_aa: CASSIPPGLLAGANVLTF
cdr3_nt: TGTGCCAGCAGCATACCCCCGGGTCTCTTGGCTGGGGCCAACGTCCTGACTTTC

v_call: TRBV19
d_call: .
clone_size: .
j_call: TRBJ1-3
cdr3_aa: CASSNGLPGAGNTIYF
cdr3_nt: TGTGCCAGTAGTAACGGACTCCCGGGAGCGGGAAACACCATATATTTT

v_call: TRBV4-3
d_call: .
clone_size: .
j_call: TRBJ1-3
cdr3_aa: CASSQDTAGPLGWSGNTIYF
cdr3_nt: TGCGCCAGCAGCCAAGATACGGCAGGTCCCCTTGGATGGTCTGGAAACACCATATATTTT

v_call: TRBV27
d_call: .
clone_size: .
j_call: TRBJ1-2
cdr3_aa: CASSLGEDGGYTF
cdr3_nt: TGTGCCAGCAGTTTAGGCGAGGATGGTGGCTACACCTTC

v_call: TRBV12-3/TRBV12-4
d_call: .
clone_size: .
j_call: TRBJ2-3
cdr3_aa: CASSYPPTDTQYF
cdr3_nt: TGTGCCAGCAGCTATCCCCCTACAGATACGCAGTATTTT

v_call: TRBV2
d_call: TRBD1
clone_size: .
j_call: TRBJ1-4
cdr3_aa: CASSKGTGNPTNEKLFF
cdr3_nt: TGTGCCAGCAGTAAAGGGACAGGGAACCCAACTAATGAAAAACTGTTTTTT

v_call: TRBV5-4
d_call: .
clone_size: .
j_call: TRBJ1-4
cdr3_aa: CASSLFGGAFEKLFF
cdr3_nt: TGTGCCAGCAGCTTGTTTGGGGGCGCGTTTGAAAAACTGTTTTTT

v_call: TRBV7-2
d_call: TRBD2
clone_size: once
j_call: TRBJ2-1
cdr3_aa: CASSLVRLAVYNEQFF
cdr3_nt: TGTGCCAGCAGCTTAGTAAGGCTAGCGGTCTACAATGAGCAGTTCTTC

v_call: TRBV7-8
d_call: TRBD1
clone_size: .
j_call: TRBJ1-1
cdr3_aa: CASSLNMGQGATEAFF
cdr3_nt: TGTGCCAGCAGCTTAAATATGGGACAGGGGGCCACTGAAGCTTTCTTT

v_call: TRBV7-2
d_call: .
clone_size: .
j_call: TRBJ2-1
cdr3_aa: CASSLIGGTYNEQFF
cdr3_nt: TGTGCCAGCAGCTTAATTGGGGGGACCTACAATGAGCAGTTCTTC

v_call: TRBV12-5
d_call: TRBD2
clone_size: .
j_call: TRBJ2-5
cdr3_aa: CASGGGDPQETQYF
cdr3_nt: TGTGCTAGTGGTGGGGGGGACCCGCAAGAGACCCAGTACTTC

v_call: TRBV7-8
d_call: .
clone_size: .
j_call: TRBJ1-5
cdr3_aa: CASSLEYRSQPQHF
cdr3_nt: TGTGCCAGCAGCTTGGAATACAGGTCTCAGCCCCAGCATTTT

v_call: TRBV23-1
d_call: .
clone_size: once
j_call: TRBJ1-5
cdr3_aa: CASSPGENQPQHF
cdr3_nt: TGCGCCAGCAGTCCAGGGGAGAATCAGCCCCAGCATTTT

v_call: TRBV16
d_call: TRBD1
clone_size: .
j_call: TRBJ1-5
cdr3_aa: CASSLGQGVLNQPQHF
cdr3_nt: TGTGCCAGCAGCTTGGGACAGGGGGTGTTGAATCAGCCCCAGCATTTT

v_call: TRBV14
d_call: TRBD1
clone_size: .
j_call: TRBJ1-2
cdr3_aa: CASSPGGGGYTF
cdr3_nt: TGTGCCAGCAGTCCAGGGGGTGGCGGCTACACCTTC

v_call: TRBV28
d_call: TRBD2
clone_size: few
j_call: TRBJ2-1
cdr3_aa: CASSPRGGRNEQFF
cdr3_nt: TGTGCCAGCAGTCCTCGGGGGGGACGCAATGAGCAGTTCTTC

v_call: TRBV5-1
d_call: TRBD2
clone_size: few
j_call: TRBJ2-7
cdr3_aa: CASSLGTSVHSEQYF
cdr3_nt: TGCGCCAGCAGCTTGGGGACTAGTGTACATAGCGAGCAGTACTTC

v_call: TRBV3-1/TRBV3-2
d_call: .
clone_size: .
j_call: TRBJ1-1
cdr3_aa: CASSGQLNTEAFF
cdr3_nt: TGTGCCAGCAGCGGACAGTTGAACACTGAAGCTTTCTTT

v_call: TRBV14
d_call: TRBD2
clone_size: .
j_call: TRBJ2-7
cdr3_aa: CASSQVGRGRSYEQYF
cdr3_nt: TGTGCCAGCAGCCAAGTAGGGAGGGGTCGCTCCTACGAGCAGTACTTC

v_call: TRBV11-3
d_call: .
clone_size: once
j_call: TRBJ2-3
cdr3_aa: CASSPLAGTDTQYF
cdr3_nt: TGTGCCAGCAGCCCCCTGGCTGGCACAGATACGCAGTATTTT

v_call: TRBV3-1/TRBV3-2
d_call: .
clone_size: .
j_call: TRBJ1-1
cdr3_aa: CASSTLQGPCTEAFF
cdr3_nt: TGTGCCAGCAGCACACTACAGGGCCCTTGCACTGAAGCTTTCTTT